The 12 T cell receptor beta chains below come from one sample, sequenced in a study of CD8 T cells in ankylosing spondylitis. MiXCR, applied by TCRdb to the 5' RACE reads, yields one record per CDR3 protein. The sample holds about 350,000 distinct CDR3 sequences; approximately 22% are singletons and the top ten take about 12%. Sequences were obtained from blood, either unsorted or a sorted T cell fraction (not recorded which). Receptor source: a male donor with ankylosing spondylitis or in good health (not recorded which).

This clonotype was observed a single time. The rearrangement joins TRBV5-1 to TRBJ2-3; tentative D call: TRBD2 (6 bases). This CDR3 contains 15 residues. Germline CDR1 reads SGHRS; CDR2 reads YFSETQ. With 3 bases removed from V and 2 bases from J, the gap between germline ends came to 13 bases. The CDR3 region has the DNA TGCGCCAGCAGCTCGGCGGGGACCTTCACAGATACGCAGTATTTT. This gives the protein CASSSAGTFTDTQYF.

This clonotype turned up a few times. V usage is TRBV9 and J usage is TRBJ1-1; D uncertain. Trimming stripped 2 bases from V and 3 bases from J, with 14 bases between. Germline V CDR1 and CDR2: SGDLS, YYNGEE. The CDR3 is made up of 15 amino acids. The CDR3 loop is CASSVDLRPHTEAFF. The CDR3 DNA sequence: TGTGCCAGCAGCGTCGATCTGCGCCCACACACTGAAGCTTTCTTT.

A few counts support this clonotype. The chain has TRBV6-1 and TRBJ2-1; 7 nucleotides match TRBD1. Germline values: CDR1 MNHNS, CDR2 SASEGT. The V gene end was trimmed by 6 bases and the J gene end by 9 bases; junction bases not matched to a gene: 14. The CDR3 runs 15 residues. CDR3 DNA: TGTGCCAGCAGCCCGACAGGGTGGGGTTCCCGTGAGCAGTTCTTC. Translation gives CASSPTGWGSREQFF.

This rearrangement joins TRBV3-1 to TRBJ2-1, with D possibly being TRBD1 (6 bases). This CDR3 region has 14 residues. Trimming took 3 bases from V and 4 from J, leaving 10 bases between them. Germline-derived CDR1 and CDR2 are LGHDT and YNNKEL (reference sequence). This CDR3 is CASSQDSPYNEQFF. The CDR3, as DNA: TGTGCCAGCAGCCAGGACAGCCCGTACAATGAGCAGTTCTTC.

This chain uses TRBV28 with TRBJ2-7; the D call may be TRBD1 or TRBD2 (7 bases each). V was trimmed by 5 bases and J by 3 bases, leaving 17 bases between them. Germline loops: CDR1 MDHEN, CDR2 SYDVKM. CDR3 size: 15 residues. Written as DNA, the CDR3 is TGTGCCAGCAGTCCGAGACAGGGAGGGAGCTACGAGCAGTACTTC. This sequence encodes CASSPRQGGSYEQYF.

This clonotype was seen more than once but under ten times. The chain recombines TRBV10-2 with TRBJ2-1; D perhaps matches TRBD2 (5 bases). The CDR3 totals 15 residues. Germline V gives CDR1 WSHSY, CDR2 SAAADI. The V end was cut by 4 bases, the J end by 0 bases, with 10 bases between. For the CDR3, the DNA is TGCGCCAGCAGTGCCCCGGGGAGCTCCTACAATGAGCAGTTCTTC. Encoded protein: CASSAPGSSYNEQFF.

This clonotype was counted between two and nine times. The chain carries TRBV12-3 or TRBV12-4 and TRBJ1-6; tentative D call: TRBD1 (6 bases). This CDR3 has 15 residues. Trimming cost V 6 bases and J 2 bases, with 11 bases left between them. The CDR3 region is CASRPDSAYNSPLHF. The CDR3 nucleotides read TGTGCCAGCAGACCGGACAGTGCCTATAATTCACCCCTCCACTTT.

Only a few counts were recorded for this clonotype. The V and J genes are TRBV7-9 and TRBJ2-5, with D possibly matching TRBD1 (6 bases). CDR1 SEHNR and CDR2 FQNEAQ come from the germline V gene (reference sequence). The V end lost 5 bases, the J end lost 5 bases, and 12 bases lay between the germline ends. The CDR3 contains 13 residues. CDR3 coding DNA: TGTGCCAGCAGCCAAACAGGGTTGGAGACCCAGTACTTC. This codes for CASSQTGLETQYF.

In its sample, this clonotype was seen many times. The J gene is TRBJ1-5, the V gene TRBV15, with TRBD1 identical over 9 bases. CDR3 length: 15 amino acids. Germline CDR1 and CDR2: LNHNV and YYDKDF (reference sequence). The junction had 4 bases not matched to a gene; V was cut back by 7 bases and J by 0 bases. CDR3 nucleotides: TGTGCCACCAACGGACAGGGGAATAGCAATCAGCCCCAGCATTTT. Translating it yields CATNGQGNSNQPQHF.

This clonotype was seen a few times. The V gene is TRBV14, the J gene TRBJ2-1; D possibly corresponds to TRBD1 (6 bases). V shed 4 bases and J shed 2 bases, with 15 bases lying between them. The V gene's germline CDR1 is SGHDN and CDR2 FVKESK. The CDR3 is made up of 16 amino acids. In nucleotides, the CDR3 is TGTGCCAGCAGCCCAAGAATTGGACAGACCTACAATGAGCAGTTCTTC. The encoded protein is CASSPRIGQTYNEQFF.

The gene calls are TRBV7-2 and TRBJ2-1, with 7 nucleotides matching TRBD2. The CDR3 has 22 residues. The V gene end was trimmed by 5 bases and the J gene end by 4 bases; junction bases not matched to a gene: 29. The germline gives CDR1 SGHTA, CDR2 FQGNSA. The CDR3 DNA follows: TGTGCCAGCAGCGCCCCCCCACGCAAGGGGCTTACGCAGCGGGAACTATACAATGAGCAGTTCTTC. This gives the protein CASSAPPRKGLTQRELYNEQFF.

CDR3 loop: CSVEWTDNEQFF. The CDR3 nucleotides are TGCAGCGTCGAATGGACTGACAATGAGCAGTTCTTC. The V gene is TRBV29-1, the J gene TRBJ2-1; maybe TRBD2 (5 bases). V lost 6 bases to trimming and J lost 5 bases, with 11 bases between them. Germline assignment: CDR1 SQVTM and CDR2 ANQGSEA. The CDR3 has 12 residues.